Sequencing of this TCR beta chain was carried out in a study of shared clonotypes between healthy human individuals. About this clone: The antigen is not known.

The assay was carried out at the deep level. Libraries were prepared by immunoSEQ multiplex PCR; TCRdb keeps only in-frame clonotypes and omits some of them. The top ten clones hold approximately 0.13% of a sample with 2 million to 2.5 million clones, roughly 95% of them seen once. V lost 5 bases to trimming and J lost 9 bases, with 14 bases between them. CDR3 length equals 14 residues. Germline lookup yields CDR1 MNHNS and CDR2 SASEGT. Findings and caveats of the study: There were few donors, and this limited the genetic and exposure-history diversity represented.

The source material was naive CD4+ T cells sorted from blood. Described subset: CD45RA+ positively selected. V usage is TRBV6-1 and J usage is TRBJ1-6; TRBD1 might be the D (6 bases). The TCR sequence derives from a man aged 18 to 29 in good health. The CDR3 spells CASSPGPGASPLHF. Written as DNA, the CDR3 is TGTGCCAGCAGTCCGGGACCAGGGGCTTCACCCCTCCACTTT.